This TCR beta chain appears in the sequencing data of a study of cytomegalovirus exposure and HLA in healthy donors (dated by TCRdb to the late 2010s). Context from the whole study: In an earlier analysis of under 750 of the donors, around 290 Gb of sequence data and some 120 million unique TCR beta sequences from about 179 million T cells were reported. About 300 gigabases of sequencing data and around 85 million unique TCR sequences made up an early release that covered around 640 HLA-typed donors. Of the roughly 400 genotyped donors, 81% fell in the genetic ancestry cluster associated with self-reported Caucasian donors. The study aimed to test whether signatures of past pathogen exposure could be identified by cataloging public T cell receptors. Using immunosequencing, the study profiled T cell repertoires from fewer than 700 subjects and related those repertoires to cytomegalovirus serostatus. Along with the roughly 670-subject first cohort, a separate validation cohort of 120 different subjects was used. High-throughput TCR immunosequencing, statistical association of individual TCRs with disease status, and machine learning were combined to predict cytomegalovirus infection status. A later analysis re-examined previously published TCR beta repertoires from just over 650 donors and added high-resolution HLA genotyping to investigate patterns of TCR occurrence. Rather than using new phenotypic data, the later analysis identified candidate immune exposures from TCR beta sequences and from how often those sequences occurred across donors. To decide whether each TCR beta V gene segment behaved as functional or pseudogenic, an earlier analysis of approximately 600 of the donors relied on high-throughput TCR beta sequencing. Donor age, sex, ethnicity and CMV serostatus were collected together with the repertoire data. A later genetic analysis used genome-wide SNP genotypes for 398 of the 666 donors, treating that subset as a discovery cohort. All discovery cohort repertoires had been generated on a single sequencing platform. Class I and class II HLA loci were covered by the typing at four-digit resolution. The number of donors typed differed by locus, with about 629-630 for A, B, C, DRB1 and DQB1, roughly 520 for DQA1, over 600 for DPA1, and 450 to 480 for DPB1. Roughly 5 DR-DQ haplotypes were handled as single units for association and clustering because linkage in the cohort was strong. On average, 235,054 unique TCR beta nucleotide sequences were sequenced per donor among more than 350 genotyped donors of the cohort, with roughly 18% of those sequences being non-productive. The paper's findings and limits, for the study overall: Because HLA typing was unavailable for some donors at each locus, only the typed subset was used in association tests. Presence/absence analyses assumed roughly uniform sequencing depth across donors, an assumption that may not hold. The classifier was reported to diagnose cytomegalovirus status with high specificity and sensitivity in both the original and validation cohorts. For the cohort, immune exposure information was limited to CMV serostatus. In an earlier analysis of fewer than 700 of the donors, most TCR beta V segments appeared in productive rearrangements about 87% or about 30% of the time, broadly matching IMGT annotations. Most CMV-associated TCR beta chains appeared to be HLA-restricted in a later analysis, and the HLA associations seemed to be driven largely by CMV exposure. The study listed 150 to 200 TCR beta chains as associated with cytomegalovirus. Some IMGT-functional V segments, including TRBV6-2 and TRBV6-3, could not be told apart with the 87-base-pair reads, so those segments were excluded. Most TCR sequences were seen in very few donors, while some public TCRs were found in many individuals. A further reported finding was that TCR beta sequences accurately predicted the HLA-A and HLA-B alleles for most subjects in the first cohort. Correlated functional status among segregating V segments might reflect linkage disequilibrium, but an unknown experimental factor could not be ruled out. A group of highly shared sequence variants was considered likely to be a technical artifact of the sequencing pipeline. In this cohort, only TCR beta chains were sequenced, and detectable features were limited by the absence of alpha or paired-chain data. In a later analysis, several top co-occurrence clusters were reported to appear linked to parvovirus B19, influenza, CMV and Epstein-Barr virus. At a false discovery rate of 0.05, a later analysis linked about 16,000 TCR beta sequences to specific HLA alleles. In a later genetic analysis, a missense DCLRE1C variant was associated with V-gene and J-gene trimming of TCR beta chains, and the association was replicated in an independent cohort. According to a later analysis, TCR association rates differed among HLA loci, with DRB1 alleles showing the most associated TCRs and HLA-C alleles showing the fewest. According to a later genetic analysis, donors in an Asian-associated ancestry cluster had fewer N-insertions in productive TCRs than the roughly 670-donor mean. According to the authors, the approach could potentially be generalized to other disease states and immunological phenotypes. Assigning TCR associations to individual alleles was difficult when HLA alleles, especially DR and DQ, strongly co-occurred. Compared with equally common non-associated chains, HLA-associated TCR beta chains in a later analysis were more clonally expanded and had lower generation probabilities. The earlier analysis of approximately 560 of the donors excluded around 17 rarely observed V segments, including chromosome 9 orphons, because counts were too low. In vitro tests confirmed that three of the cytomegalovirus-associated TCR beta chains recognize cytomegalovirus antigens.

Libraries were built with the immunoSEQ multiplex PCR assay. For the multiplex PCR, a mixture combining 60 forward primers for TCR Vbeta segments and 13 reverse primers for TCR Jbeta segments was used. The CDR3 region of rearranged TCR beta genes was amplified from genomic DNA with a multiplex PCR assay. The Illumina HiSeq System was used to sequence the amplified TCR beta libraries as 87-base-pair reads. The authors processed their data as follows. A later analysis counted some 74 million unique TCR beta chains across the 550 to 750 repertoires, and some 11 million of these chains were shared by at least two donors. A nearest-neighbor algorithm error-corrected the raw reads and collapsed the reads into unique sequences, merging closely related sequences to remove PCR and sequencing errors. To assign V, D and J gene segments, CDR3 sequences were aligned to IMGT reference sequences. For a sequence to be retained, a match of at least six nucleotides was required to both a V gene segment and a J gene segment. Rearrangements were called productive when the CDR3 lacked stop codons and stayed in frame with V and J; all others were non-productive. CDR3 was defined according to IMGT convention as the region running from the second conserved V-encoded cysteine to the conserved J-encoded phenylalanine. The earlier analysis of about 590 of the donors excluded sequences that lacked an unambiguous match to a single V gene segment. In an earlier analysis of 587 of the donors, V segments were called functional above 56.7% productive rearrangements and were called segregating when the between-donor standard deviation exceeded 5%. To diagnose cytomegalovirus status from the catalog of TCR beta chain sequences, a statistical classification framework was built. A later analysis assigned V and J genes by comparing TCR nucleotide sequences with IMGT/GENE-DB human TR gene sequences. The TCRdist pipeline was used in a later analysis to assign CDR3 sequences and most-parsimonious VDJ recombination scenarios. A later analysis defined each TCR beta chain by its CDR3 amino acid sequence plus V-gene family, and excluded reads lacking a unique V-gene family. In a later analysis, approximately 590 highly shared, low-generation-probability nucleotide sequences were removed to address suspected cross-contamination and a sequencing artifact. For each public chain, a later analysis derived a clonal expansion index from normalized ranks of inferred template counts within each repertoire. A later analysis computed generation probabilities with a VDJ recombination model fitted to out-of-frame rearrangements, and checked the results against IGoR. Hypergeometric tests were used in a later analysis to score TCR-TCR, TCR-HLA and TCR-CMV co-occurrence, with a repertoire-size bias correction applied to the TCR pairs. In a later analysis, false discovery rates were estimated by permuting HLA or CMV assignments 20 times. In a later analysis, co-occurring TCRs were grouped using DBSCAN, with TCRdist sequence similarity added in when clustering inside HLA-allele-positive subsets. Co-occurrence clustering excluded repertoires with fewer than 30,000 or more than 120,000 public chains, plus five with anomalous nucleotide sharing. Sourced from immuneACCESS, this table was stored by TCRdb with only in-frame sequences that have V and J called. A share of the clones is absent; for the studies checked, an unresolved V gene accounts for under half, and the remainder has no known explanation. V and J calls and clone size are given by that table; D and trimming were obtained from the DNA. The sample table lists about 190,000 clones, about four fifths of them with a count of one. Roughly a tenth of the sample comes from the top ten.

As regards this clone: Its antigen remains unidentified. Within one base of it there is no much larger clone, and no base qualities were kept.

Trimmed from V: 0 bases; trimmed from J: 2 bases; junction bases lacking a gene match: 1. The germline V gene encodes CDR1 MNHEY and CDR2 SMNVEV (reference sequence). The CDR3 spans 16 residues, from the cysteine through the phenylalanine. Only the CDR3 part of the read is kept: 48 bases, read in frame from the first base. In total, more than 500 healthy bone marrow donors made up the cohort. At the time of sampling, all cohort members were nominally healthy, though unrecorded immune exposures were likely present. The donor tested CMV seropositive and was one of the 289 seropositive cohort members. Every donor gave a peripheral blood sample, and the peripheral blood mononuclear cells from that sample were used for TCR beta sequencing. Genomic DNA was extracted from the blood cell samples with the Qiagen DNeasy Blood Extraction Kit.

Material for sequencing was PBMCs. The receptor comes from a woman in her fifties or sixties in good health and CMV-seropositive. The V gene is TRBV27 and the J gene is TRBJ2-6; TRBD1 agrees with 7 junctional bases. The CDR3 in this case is CASSLSGTAGANVLTF. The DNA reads TGTGCCAGCAGTTTATCGGGGACAGCTGGGGCCAACGTCCTGACTTTC. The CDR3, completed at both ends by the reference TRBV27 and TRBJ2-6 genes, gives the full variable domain EAQVTQNPRYLITVTGKKLTVTCSQNMNHEYMSWYRQDPGLGLRQIYYSMNVEVTDKGDVPEGYKVSRKEKRNFPLILESPSPNQTSLYFCASSLSGTAGANVLTFGAGSRLTVL.